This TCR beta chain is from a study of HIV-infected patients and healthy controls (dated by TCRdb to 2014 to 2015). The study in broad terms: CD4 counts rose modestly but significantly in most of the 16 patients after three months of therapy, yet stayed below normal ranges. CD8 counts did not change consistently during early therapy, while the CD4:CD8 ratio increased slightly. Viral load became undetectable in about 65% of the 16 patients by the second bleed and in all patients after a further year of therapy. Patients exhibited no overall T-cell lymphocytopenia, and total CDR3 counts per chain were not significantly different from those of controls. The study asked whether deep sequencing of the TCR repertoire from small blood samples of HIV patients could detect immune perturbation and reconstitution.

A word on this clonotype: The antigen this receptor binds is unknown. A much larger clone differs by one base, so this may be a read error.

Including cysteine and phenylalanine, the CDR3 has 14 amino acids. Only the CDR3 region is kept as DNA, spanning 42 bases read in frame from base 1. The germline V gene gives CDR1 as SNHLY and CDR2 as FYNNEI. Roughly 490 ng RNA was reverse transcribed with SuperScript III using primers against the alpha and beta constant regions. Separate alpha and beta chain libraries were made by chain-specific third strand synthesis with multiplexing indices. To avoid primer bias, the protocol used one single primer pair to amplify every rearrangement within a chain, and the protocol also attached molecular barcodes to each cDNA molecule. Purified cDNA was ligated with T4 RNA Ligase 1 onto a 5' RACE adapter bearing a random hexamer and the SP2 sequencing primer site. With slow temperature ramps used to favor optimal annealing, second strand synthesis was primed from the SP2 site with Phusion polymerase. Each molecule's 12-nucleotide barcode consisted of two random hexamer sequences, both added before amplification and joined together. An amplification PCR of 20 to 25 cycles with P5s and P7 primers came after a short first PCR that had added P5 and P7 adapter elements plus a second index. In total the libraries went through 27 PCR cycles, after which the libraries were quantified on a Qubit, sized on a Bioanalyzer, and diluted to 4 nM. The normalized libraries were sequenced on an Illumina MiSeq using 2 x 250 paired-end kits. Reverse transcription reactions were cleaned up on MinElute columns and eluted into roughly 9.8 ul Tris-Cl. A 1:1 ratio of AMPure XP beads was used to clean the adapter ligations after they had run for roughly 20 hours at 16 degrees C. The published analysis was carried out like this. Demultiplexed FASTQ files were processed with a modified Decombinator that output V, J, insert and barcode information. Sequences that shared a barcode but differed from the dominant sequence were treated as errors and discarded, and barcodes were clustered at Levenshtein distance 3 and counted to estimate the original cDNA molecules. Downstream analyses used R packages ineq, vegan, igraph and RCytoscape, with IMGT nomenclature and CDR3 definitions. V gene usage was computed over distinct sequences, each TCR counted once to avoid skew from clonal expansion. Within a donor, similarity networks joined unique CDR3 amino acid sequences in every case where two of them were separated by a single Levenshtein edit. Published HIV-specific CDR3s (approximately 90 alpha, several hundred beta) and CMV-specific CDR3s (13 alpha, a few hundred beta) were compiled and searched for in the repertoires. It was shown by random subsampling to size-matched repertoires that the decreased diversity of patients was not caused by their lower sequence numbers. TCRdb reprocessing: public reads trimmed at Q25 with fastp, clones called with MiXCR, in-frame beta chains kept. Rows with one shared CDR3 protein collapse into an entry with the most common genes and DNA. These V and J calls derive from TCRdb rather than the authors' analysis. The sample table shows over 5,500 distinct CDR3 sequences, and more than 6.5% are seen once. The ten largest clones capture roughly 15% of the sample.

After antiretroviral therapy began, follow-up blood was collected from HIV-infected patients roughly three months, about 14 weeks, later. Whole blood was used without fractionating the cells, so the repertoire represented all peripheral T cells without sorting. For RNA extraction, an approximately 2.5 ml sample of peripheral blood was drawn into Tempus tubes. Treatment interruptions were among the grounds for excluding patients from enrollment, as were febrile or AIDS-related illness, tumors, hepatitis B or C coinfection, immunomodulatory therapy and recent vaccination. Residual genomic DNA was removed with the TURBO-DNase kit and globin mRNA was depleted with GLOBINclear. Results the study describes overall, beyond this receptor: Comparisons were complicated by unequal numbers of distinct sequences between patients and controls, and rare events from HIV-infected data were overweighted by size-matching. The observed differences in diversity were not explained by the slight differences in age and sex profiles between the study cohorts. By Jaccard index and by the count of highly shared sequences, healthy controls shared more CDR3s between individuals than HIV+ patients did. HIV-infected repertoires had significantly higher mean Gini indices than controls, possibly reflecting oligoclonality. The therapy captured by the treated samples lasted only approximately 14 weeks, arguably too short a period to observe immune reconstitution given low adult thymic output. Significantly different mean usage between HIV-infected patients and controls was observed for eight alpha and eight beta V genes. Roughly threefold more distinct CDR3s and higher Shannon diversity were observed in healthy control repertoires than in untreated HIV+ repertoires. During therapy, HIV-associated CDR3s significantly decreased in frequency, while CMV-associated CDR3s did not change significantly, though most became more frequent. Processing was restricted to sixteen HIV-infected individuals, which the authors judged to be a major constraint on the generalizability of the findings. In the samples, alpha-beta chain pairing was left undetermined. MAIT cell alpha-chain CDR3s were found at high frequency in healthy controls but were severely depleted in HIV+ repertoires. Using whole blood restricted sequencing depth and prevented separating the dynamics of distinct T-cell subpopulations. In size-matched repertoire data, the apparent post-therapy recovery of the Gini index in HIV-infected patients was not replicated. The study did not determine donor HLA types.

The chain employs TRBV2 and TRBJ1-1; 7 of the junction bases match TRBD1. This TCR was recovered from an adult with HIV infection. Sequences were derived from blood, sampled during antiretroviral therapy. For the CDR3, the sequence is CDSSQEGGGTEAFF. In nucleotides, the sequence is TGTGACAGCAGTCAGGAAGGGGGCGGGACTGAAGCTTTCTTT.